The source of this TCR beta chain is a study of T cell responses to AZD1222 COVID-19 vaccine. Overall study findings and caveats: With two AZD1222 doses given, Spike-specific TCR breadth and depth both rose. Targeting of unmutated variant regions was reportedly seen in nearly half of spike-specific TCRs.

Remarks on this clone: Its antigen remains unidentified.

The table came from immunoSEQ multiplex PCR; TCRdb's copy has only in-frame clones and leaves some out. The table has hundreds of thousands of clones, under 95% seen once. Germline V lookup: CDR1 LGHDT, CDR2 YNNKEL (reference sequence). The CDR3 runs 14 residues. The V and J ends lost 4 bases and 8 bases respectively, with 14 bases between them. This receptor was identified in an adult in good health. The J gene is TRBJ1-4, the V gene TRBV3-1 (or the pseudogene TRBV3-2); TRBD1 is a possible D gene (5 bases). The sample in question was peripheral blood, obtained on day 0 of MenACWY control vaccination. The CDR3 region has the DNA TGTGCCAGCAGCCCCTGGGGGACGTACGAAAAACTGTTTTTT. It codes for CASSPWGTYEKLFF.